This TCR beta chain was found in a study of shared clonotypes between healthy human individuals. The CDR3 has 16 residues. Germline lookup yields CDR1 SNHLY and CDR2 FYNNEI. Germline trimming cut 0 bases from V and 2 bases from J; bases unmatched to any gene: 4. The protocol was immunoSEQ multiplex PCR, while the TCRdb copy is restricted to in-frame clones and leaves out a portion. Of approximately 1.4 million clones in the sample, under 99% were seen once. This TCR was recovered from a man aged 30-40 years in good health. Sequencing was performed on naive CD4+ T cells sorted from blood. Subset meaning: CD45RA+ positively selected. The genes are TRBV2 and TRBJ1-5; 7 bases map to TRBD1. CDR3 DNA sequence: TGTGCCAGCAGTGAAGCGAAGGGGGCCGGCAATCAGCCCCAGCATTTT. It encodes CASSEAKGAGNQPQHF.